Presented here are 8 T cell receptor beta chains from one specimen sequenced in a study of T cells in Graves' hyperthyroidism and ophthalmopathy (dated by TCRdb to between 2018 and 2021). Libraries were constructed by multiplex PCR. TCRdb names Illumina HiSeq 2000 as the instrument used. Amplification of TCR beta CDR3 regions was carried out from RNA transcripts. For the first round of RT-PCR on the TCR CDR3, the HTBI primer set was used together with the Qiagen OneStep RT-PCR kit. TCRdb reran the public reads through fastp at Q25 and MiXCR, keeping productive beta chains. Each record represents a unique CDR3 protein, reported with the most common genes and DNA among its rows. The sample table contains 650,000 to 850,000 distinct CDR3 sequences; only one count was recorded for 15% to 20% of them. The top ten constitute about a sixth of the sample. The sample was blood. The receptors were sampled from a woman between 50 and 59 years old with Graves' hyperthyroidism that later progressed to Graves' ophthalmopathy.

The chain is built from TRBV4-1 and TRBJ2-3; D is ambiguous. The CDR3 loop spans 15 amino acids. Germline V gives CDR1 MGHRA, CDR2 YSYEKL. The V end was cut by 0 bases, the J end by 0 bases, with 7 bases between. CDR3 DNA sequence: TGCGCCAGCAGCCAAGAACAGAAAAGCACAGATACGCAGTATTTT. Protein: CASSQEQKSTDTQYF.

This clonotype turned up a few times. The CDR3 DNA follows: TGCGCCAGCAGCTCCGGACAGGTCGATCAGCCCCAGCATTTT. It yields the protein CASSSGQVDQPQHF. The gene calls are TRBV5-1 and TRBJ1-5; 7 bases are a match to TRBD1. The CDR3 loop spans 14 amino acids. Unmatched junction bases numbered 5, after V lost 3 bases and J lost 5 bases. CDR1 and CDR2 from the germline V gene are SGHRS and YFSETQ.

V and J are TRBV27 and TRBJ2-7; maybe TRBD1 (6 bases). The V end lost 6 bases, the J end lost 6 bases, and 9 bases lay between the germline ends. From germline, CDR1 is MNHEY and CDR2 SMNVEV (reference sequence). The CDR3 has 11 amino acids. CDR3 protein: CASSQGTEQYF. The CDR3 nucleotides are TGTGCCAGCAGCCAGGGGACCGAGCAGTACTTC.

In this sample, this clonotype turned up many times. The chain recombines TRBV30 with TRBJ1-2; D remains unclear. V was clipped by 5 bases and J by 6 bases, with 16 bases between them. The CDR3 has 13 residues. Germline V gene sequence: CDR1 GTSNPN, CDR2 SVGIG (reference sequence). The chain's CDR3 is CAWEISLGHGYTF. In nucleotides, the CDR3 is TGTGCCTGGGAAATTAGCCTAGGACATGGCTACACCTTC.

The chain carries TRBV10-3 and TRBJ1-6; TRBD1 matches 9 bases. Trimming took 8 bases from V and 10 from J; bases not matched to a gene: 6. The CDR3 consists of 13 residues. The germline V gene encodes CDR1 ENHRY and CDR2 SYGVKD. The chain's CDR3 is CAIGGTGRSPLHF. The DNA for the CDR3 is TGTGCCATCGGCGGGACAGGGAGGTCACCCCTCCACTTT.

On this clonotype itself: Just one base apart from a much larger clone, this may be a read error. V gene TRBV10-3 combines with J gene TRBJ1-1; D not certain. Germline CDR1 and CDR2: ENHRY and SYGVKD. This CDR3 has 15 amino acids. The CDR3: CVISEDKGSNTEAFF. CDR3 sequence (DNA): TGTGTCATCAGTGAAGATAAGGGTTCGAACACTGAAGCTTTCTTT.

This clonotype was picked up a small number of times. V is TRBV19 and J is TRBJ2-3; perhaps TRBD1 as D (5 bases). V gave up 7 bases and J gave up 1 base, with 12 bases separating them. The CDR3 is 14 amino acids. CDR1 is LNHDA and CDR2 is SQIVND in the germline V gene (reference sequence). This CDR3 reads CASNPARGTDTQYF. The CDR3 DNA sequence: TGTGCCAGTAATCCGGCCAGGGGCACAGATACGCAGTATTTT. The full variable domain, its missing parts supplied by reference TRBV19 and TRBJ2-3, is DGGITQSPKYLFRKEGQNVTLSCEQNLNHDAMYWYRQDPGQGLRLIYYSQIVNDFQKGDIAEGYSVSREKKESFPLTVTSAQKNPTAFYLCASNPARGTDTQYFGPGTRLTVL.

The chain joins TRBV14 to TRBJ2-5; D remains ambiguous. Germline V gene data show CDR1 as SGHDN and CDR2 as FVKESK. The CDR3 loop spans 14 amino acids. The V and J ends lost 1 base and 4 bases respectively, with 10 bases between them. CDR3 nucleotide sequence: TGTGCCAGCAGCCAAGTCAGGTACCCAGAGACCCAGTACTTC. Protein product: CASSQVRYPETQYF.